The T cell receptor beta chain under discussion was sequenced for a study of somatic mutations in cytotoxic T cells in rheumatoid arthritis. V lost 3 bases, J lost 4 bases, and 7 bases stayed unmatched. Per germline, CDR1 SGDLS and CDR2 YYNGEE. The CDR3 contains 15 residues. TCRdb keeps only in-frame clones here, not all; method: immunoSEQ multiplex PCR. This table has 9,400 or so clones, around three quarters appearing once. A remark on this clone: This same CDR3 is encoded by further DNA sequences in the sample.

The V call is TRBV9, the J call TRBJ1-2, with 9 bases matching TRBD1. Input material: CD8+ T cells sorted from blood. The clonotype originates from a woman in her 50s in good health. CDR3 nucleotide sequence: TGTGCCAGCAGCGCCGGGAGGACAGGGGCCTATGGCTACACCTTC. Translating gives CASSAGRTGAYGYTF.